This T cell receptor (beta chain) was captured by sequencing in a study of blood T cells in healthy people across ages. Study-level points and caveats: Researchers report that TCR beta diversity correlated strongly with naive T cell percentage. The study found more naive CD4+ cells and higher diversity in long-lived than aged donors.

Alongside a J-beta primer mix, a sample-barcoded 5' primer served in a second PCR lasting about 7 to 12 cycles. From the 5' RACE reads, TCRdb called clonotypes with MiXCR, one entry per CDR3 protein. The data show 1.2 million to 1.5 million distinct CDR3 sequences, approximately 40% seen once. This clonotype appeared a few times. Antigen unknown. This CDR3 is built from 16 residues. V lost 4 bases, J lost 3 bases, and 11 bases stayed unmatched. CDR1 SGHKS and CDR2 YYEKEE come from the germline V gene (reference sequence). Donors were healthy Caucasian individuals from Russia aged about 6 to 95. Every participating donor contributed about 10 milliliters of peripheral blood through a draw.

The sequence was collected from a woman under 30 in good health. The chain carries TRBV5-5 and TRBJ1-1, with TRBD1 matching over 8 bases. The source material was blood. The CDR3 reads CASSPGQGEFDTEAFF. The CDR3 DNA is TGTGCCAGCAGCCCCGGACAGGGAGAGTTTGACACTGAAGCTTTCTTT. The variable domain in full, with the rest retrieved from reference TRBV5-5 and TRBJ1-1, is DAGVTQSPTHLIKTRGQQVTLRCSPISGHKSVSWYQQVLGQGPQFIFQYYEKEERGRGNFPDRFSARQFPNYSSELNVNALLLGDSALYLCASSPGQGEFDTEAFFGQGTRLTVV.